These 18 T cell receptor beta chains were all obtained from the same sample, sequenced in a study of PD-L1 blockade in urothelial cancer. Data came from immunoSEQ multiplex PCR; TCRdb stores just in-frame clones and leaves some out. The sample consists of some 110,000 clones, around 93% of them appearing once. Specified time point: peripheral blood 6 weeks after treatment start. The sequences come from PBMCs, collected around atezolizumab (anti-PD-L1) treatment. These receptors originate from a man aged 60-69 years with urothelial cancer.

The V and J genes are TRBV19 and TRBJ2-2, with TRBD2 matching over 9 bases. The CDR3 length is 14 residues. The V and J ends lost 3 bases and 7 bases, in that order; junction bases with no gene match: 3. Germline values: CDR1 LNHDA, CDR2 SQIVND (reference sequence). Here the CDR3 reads CASSIVSGSGELFF. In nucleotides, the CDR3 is TGTGCCAGTAGTATTGTTAGCGGGAGCGGGGAGCTGTTTTTT.

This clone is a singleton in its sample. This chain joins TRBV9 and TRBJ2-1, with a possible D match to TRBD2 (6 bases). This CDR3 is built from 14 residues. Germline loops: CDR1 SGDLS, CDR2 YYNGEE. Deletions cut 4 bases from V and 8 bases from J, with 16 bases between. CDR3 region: CASSTGLKRDEQFF. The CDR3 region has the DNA TGTGCCAGCAGCACCGGGCTTAAGCGGGATGAGCAGTTCTTC.

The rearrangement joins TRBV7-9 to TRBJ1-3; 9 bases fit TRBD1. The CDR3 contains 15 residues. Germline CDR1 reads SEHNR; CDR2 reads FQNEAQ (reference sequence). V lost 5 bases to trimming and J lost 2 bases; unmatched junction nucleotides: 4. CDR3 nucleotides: TGTGCCAGCAGCCTTAGACAGGGGGCTGGAAACACCATATATTTT. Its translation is CASSLRQGAGNTIYF.

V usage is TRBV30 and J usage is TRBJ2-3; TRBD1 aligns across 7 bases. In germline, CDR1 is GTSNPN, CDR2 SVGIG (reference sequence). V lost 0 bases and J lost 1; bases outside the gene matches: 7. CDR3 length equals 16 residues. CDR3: CAWSVFKTGGTDTQYF. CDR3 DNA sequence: TGTGCCTGGAGTGTTTTTAAAACAGGGGGCACAGATACGCAGTATTTT.

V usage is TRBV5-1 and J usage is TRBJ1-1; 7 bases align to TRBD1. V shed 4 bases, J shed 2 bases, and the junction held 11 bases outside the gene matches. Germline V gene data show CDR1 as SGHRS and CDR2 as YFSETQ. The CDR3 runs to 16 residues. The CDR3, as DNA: TGCGCCAGCAGCCCAACAGCCGGGACAGAAAACACTGAAGCTTTCTTT. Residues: CASSPTAGTENTEAFF.

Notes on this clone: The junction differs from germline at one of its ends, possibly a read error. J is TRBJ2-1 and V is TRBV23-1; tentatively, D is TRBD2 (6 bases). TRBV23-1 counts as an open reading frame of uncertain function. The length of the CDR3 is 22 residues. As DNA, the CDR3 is TGCGCCAGCAGTCAATCGTTGTCGGACGGCTTCGTAGCGGAGCTCTCCAACAATGAGCAGTTCTTC. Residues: CASSQSLSDGFVAELSNNEQFF.

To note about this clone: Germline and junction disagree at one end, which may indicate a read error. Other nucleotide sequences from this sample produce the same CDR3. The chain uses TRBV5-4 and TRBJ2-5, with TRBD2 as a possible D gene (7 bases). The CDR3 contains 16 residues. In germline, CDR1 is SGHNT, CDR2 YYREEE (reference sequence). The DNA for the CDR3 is TGCGCCAGCAGATATGGGGGAGGGAGGGGGCAAGAGACCCAGTACTTC. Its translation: CASRYGGGRGQETQYF.

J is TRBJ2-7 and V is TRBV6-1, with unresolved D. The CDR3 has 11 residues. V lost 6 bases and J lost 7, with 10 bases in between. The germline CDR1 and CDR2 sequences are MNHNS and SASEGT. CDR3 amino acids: CASSLGREQYF. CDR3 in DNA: TGTGCCAGCAGCCTAGGCCGGGAGCAGTACTTC.

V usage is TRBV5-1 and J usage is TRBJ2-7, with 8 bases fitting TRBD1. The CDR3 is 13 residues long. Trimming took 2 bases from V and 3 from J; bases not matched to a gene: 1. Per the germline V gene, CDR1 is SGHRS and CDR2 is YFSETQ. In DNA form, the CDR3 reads TGCGCCAGCAGCTTCGGGACAGGCTACGAGCAGTACTTC. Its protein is CASSFGTGYEQYF. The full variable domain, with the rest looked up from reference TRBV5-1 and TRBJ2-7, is KAGVTQTPRYLIKTRGQQVTLSCSPISGHRSVSWYQQTPGQGLQFLFEYFSETQRNKGNFPGRFSGRQFSNSRSEMNVSTLELGDSALYLCASSFGTGYEQYFGPGTRLTVT.

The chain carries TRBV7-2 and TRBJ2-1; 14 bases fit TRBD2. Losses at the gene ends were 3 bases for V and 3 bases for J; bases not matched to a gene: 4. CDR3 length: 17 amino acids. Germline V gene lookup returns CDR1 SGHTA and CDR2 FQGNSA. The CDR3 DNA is TGTGCCAGCAGCTTGGGGACTAGCGGGAGTTACTACAATGAGCAGTTCTTC. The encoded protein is CASSLGTSGSYYNEQFF. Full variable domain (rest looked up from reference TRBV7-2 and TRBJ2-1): GAGVSQSPSNKVTEKGKDVELRCDPISGHTALYWYRQSLGQGLEFLIYFQGNSAPDKSGLPSDRFSAERTGGSVSTLTIQRTQQEDSAVYLCASSLGTSGSYYNEQFFGPGTRLTVL.

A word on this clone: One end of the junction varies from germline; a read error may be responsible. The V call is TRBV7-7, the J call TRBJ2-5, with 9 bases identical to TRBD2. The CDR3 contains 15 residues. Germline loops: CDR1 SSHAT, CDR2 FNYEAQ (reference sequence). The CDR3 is CASSRTAGGQETQYF. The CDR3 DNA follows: TGTGCTAGCAGCCGGACGGCGGGAGGGCAAGAGACCCAGTACTTC. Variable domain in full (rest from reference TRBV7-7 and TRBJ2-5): GAGVSQSPRYKVTKRGQDVTLRCDPISSHATLYWYQQALGQGPEFLTYFNYEAQPDKSGLPSDRFSAERPEGSISTLTIQRTEQRDSAMYRCASSRTAGGQETQYFGPGTRLLVL.

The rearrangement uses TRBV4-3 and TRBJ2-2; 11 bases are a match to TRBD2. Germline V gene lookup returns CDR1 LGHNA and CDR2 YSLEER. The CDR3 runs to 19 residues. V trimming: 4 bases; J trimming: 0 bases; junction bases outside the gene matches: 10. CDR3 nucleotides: TGCGCCAGCAGCCTAAGACTAGCGGGGAACCAGGCGAACACCGGGGAGCTGTTTTTT. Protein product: CASSLRLAGNQANTGELFF.

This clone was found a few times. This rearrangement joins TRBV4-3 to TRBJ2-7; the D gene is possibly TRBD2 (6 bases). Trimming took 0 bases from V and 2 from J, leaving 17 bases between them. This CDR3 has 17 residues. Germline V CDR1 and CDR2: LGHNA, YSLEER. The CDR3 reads CASSQDRGSGFTYEQYF. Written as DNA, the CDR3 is TGCGCCAGCAGCCAAGATCGGGGGAGCGGGTTTACCTACGAGCAGTACTTC.

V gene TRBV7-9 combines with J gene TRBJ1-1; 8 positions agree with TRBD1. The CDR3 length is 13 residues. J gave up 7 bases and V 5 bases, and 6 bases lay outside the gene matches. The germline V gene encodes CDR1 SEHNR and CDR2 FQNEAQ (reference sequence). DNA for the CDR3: TGTGCCAGCAGCACGACAGGGGCTGTTGAAGCTTTCTTT. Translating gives CASSTTGAVEAFF.

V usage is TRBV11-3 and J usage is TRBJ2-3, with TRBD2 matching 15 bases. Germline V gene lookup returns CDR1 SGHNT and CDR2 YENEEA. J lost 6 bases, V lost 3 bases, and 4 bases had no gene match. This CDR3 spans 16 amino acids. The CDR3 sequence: CASSLGLAGGSDTQYF. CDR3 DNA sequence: TGTGCCAGCAGCTTGGGACTAGCGGGAGGATCGGATACGCAGTATTTT.

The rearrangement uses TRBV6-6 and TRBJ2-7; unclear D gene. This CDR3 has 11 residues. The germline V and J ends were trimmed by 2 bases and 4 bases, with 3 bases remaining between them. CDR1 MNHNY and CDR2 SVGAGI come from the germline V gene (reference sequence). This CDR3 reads CASSYRYEQYF. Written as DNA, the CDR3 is TGTGCCAGCAGTTACCGTTACGAGCAGTACTTC.

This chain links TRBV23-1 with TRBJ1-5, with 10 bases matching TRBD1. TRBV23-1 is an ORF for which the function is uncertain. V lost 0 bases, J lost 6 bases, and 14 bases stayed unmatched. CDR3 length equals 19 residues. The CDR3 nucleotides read TGCGCCAGCAGTCAATCCCTCGACCTCGGGACAGGGGAGACTCAGCCCCAGCATTTT. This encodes CASSQSLDLGTGETQPQHF.

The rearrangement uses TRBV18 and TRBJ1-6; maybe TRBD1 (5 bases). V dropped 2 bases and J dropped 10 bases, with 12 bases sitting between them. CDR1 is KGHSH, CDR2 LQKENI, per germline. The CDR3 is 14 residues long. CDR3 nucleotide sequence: TGTGCCAGCTCACCAAAGGAAAGGGGATCACCCCTCCACTTT. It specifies CASSPKERGSPLHF.